A selection of T cell receptor beta chains follows, all from one sample in a study of blood T cell repertoires in COVID-19. Sequenced by immunoSEQ multiplex PCR; TCRdb stores in-frame clones only, minus some. The sample consists of hundreds of thousands of clones, around 88% of them appearing once. Sequences were obtained from peripheral blood. These receptor sequences come from a woman aged 25 to 45 with acute or convalescent COVID-19. CDR3s include the opening cysteine and the closing phenylalanine or tryptophan. A D gene is named only where the DNA matches it firmly. Size tells how often a clone was seen (once, few, many) or the class of an expanded clone, and some rows leave it out.

TRBV5-1	13	.	TRBJ2-7	.	CASSFPGTYEQYF	TGCGCCAGCAGCTTCCCGGGGACCTACGAGCAGTACTTC
TRBV18	16	TRBD2	TRBJ2-3	.	CASSFLSGGAADTQYF	TGTGCCAGCTCCTTCCTTAGCGGGGGGGCCGCAGATACGCAGTATTTT
TRBV29-1	13	.	TRBJ1-4	.	CSVGGRQNEKLFF	TGCAGCGTTGGGGGGCGACAGAATGAAAAACTGTTTTTT
TRBV6-5	14	.	TRBJ2-7	once	CASSPDRSLYEQYF	TGTGCCAGCAGCCCAGACAGATCCCTCTACGAGCAGTACTTC
TRBV11-2	14	TRBD1	TRBJ1-2	once	CASSLYRDSDRYTF	TGTGCCAGCAGCCTATACCGGGACAGTGATCGCTACACCTTC
TRBV7-3	16	TRBD2	TRBJ2-3	.	CASSLTSGGALDTQYF	TGTGCCAGCAGCCTAACTAGCGGGGGGGCGTTAGATACGCAGTATTTT
TRBV5-5	15	TRBD2	TRBJ2-7	.	CASTREGVRDIEQYF	TGTGCCAGCACCCGGGAGGGGGTCAGGGATATCGAGCAGTACTTC
TRBV29-1	15	.	TRBJ2-2	.	CTITTGAGGTGELFF	TGCACCATAACAACAGGGGCGGGGGGTACCGGGGAGCTGTTTTTT
TRBV7-9	14	TRBD1	TRBJ2-3	.	CASSLEGGPDTQYF	TGTGCCAGCAGCTTAGAAGGGGGCCCAGATACGCAGTATTTT
TRBV19	17	TRBD2	TRBJ2-1	.	CASSITSGGPSYNEQFF	TGTGCCAGTAGTATTACTAGCGGGGGACCGTCCTACAATGAGCAGTTCTTC
TRBV5-4	14	.	TRBJ1-2	.	CASSLAVGEYGYTF	TGTGCCAGCAGCTTGGCCGTCGGAGAATATGGCTACACCTTC
TRBV5-1	12	TRBD2	TRBJ2-1	.	CASSFGGEGQFF	TGCGCCAGCAGCTTTGGGGGGGAAGGGCAGTTCTTC
TRBV6-5	14	TRBD1	TRBJ2-1	.	CASTKQGSYNEQFF	TGTGCCAGCACCAAACAGGGGTCCTACAATGAGCAGTTCTTC
TRBV7-9	12	.	TRBJ2-7	few	CASSRQNYEQYF	TGTGCCAGCAGCCGACAGAACTACGAGCAGTACTTC
TRBV19	15	.	TRBJ1-5	.	CASSIQPAGYQPQHF	TGTGCCAGTAGTATTCAGCCGGCAGGTTATCAGCCCCAGCATTTT
TRBV25-1	14	.	TRBJ1-2	once	CASSELVGRGGYTF	TGTGCCAGCAGTGAATTGGTGGGGCGAGGTGGCTACACCTTC
TRBV7-3	15	TRBD2	TRBJ2-3	once	CASSLAGGYTDTQYF	TGTGCCAGCAGCCTAGCGGGGGGTTACACAGATACGCAGTATTTT
TRBV11-3	15	.	TRBJ2-1	once	CASSFGGPSYNEQFF	TGTGCCAGCAGCTTCGGGGGGCCTTCCTACAATGAGCAGTTCTTC
TRBV3-1/TRBV3-2	15	TRBD1	TRBJ2-5	.	CASSYGTGGQETQYF	TGTGCCAGCAGCTATGGGACAGGGGGCCAAGAGACCCAGTACTTC
TRBV4-1	14	TRBD1	TRBJ2-1	.	CASSPGQPYNEQFF	TGCGCCAGCAGCCCGGGACAGCCATACAATGAGCAGTTCTTC
TRBV7-3	15	TRBD1	TRBJ2-1	.	CASSLTGTGLDEQFF	TGTGCCAGCAGCCTAACCGGGACAGGGTTAGATGAGCAGTTCTTC
TRBV7-3	13	.	TRBJ1-1	.	CASRLSQNTEAFF	TGTGCCAGCAGGCTATCCCAGAACACTGAAGCTTTCTTT
TRBV24-1	12	.	TRBJ2-3	.	CATSAREDTQYF	TGTGCCACCAGTGCCCGGGAAGATACGCAGTATTTT
TRBV30	14	TRBD2	TRBJ2-2	.	CAWSVGLADGELFF	TGTGCCTGGAGTGTCGGACTAGCGGACGGGGAGCTGTTTTTT
TRBV28	15	TRBD1	TRBJ1-2	.	CASANPDRTYYGYTF	TGTGCCAGCGCAAACCCGGACAGGACCTACTATGGCTACACCTTC
TRBV11-1	15	TRBD1	TRBJ2-1	.	CATKTGQGRGNEQFF	TGTGCCACAAAGACCGGACAGGGGAGGGGGAATGAGCAGTTCTTC
TRBV27	15	TRBD1	TRBJ2-7	.	CASSLSGTGTYEQYF	TGTGCCAGCAGTTTATCCGGGACAGGGACTTACGAGCAGTACTTC
TRBV2	13	TRBD2	TRBJ2-5	.	CASGLAGQETQYF	TGTGCCAGCGGACTAGCGGGCCAAGAGACCCAGTACTTC
TRBV20-1	13	.	TRBJ2-1	.	CSASSGTYNEQFF	TGCAGTGCTAGTTCAGGTACCTACAATGAGCAGTTCTTC
TRBV4-1	14	TRBD2	TRBJ2-7	.	CASSRGGRSYEQYF	TGCGCCAGCAGCCGCGGGGGACGCAGCTACGAGCAGTACTTC
TRBV19	18	TRBD2	TRBJ2-2	.	CASSIDRSGGRITGELFF	TGTGCCAGTAGTATAGATCGGAGCGGGGGGAGGATCACCGGGGAGCTGTTTTTT
TRBV7-2	15	.	TRBJ2-1	few	CASPLRASMGNEQFF	TGTGCCAGCCCCCTTAGGGCTAGCATGGGGAATGAGCAGTTCTTC
TRBV6-5	13	.	TRBJ2-5	.	CASSYSPGETQYF	TGTGCCAGCAGTTACTCTCCAGGGGAGACCCAGTACTTC
TRBV12-3/TRBV12-4	13	.	TRBJ2-4	.	CASSLSGKNIQYF	TGTGCCAGCAGTTTAAGCGGAAAAAACATTCAGTACTTC
TRBV5-1	15	TRBD2	TRBJ2-7	.	CASSKTSGGLYEQYF	TGCGCCAGCAGCAAGACTAGCGGGGGACTCTACGAGCAGTACTTC
TRBV10-3	19	TRBD1	TRBJ2-5	.	CAISESRTGVSEGKETQYF	TGTGCCATCAGTGAGTCCAGGACAGGAGTTAGCGAGGGTAAAGAGACCCAGTACTTC
TRBV10-1	13	.	TRBJ2-3	.	CASSGTDTDTQYF	TGCGCCAGCAGTGGGACAGACACAGATACGCAGTATTTT
TRBV9	14	TRBD1	TRBJ1-2	.	CASSDGTGNYGYTF	TGTGCCAGCAGCGATGGGACAGGGAACTATGGCTACACCTTC
TRBV27	17	.	TRBJ1-1	.	CASSLRGGGLAHTEAFF	TGTGCCAGCAGTTTGAGAGGGGGGGGACTGGCGCACACTGAAGCTTTCTTT
TRBV6-5	12	TRBD1	TRBJ1-1	.	CASSYGTGQAFF	TGTGCCAGCAGTTACGGGACAGGGCAAGCTTTCTTT
TRBV6-4	18	TRBD1	TRBJ1-6	.	CAGGTGTGVLLGNSPLHF	TGTGCCGGAGGAACCGGGACAGGGGTCCTATTAGGGAATTCACCCCTCCACTTT
TRBV10-3	13	.	TRBJ1-3	.	CAISLAGGNTIYF	TGTGCCATCAGTTTGGCAGGTGGAAACACCATATATTTT
TRBV5-4	14	.	TRBJ2-7	once	CASSLGPGVVEQYF	TGTGCCAGCAGCCTGGGTCCGGGGGTGGTGGAGCAGTACTTC